This T cell receptor (beta chain) was sequenced for a study of blood T cells in healthy people across ages (dated by TCRdb to the mid-2010s). In the study overall: Template switching captured roughly one uniquely barcoded TCR beta cDNA molecule per two T cells in model experiments. Age-related changes in TCR beta repertoire diversity were measured in the study by deep sequencing normalized with unique cDNA molecular identifiers. The donors were divided into four age groups: young (average roughly 15 years), middle-aged (about 40), aged (under 70) and long-lived (roughly 88). Donors of different ages were randomly distributed across sequencing lanes to avoid experimental bias. For two donors (one aged 18 to 30 and one aged 80 or older), the study analyzed two additional independent replicas of 1 million unique cDNA reads from the same blood draw. On the study overall, not on this receptor specifically: Bulk unsorted PBMC profiling prevented conclusive comparison of naive and antigen-experienced compartments. Compared with the aged group, the long-lived group had more naive CD4+ T cells, fewer expanded clones and increased TCR diversity, a pattern suggesting age selection. There was a strong correlation between observed TCR beta diversity and the percentage of naive T cells measured by flow cytometry. As age increased, observed TCR beta diversity per million T cells dropped in a roughly linear way, and a significant reduction was already evident by age about 40. Because donor CMV infection status was unknown, age-related changes in expanded clonotypes were potentially confounded. Total diversity estimates from one million sequenced T cells were considered lower bounds and underestimates.

The library was generated by 5' RACE. Data came from an Illumina HiSeq 2500. The second PCR ran for roughly 7 to 12 cycles and used a J-beta primer mix along with a sample-barcoded 5' primer. A template-switch 5' adaptor carrying 12 random nucleotides introduced a unique molecular identifier onto each TCR beta cDNA molecule. Each sample yielded at least 2.5 million CDR3-containing paired-end reads. All of the RNA was converted into first-strand cDNA using the Mint cDNA synthesis kit, with a TRBC-specific oligonucleotide serving as the primer. All cDNA was treated with uracil-DNA glycosylase and then went through a first 18-cycle PCR with the universal primers M1SS and BC2_uni_R. Regarding the original processing steps: Normalization of each sample was performed by random selection of 1 million high-quality reads, each carrying a distinct molecular identifier. Instead of being binned into consensus sequences, reads that shared molecular identifiers were thrown out. MiTCR, set to a Q25 quality threshold and the strictest error-elimination algorithm, was used for CDR3 identification, clonotype clustering and error correction. A nonparametric unseen species model with Euler transformation was used to estimate lower-bound total TCR beta diversity. The public reads were run again by TCRdb, first through fastp at Q25 and then through MiXCR, and only productive beta chains were kept. Rows with a matching CDR3 protein are joined into one entry that keeps the most common DNA and genes. The V and J calls follow TCRdb's processing rather than the paper's. The sample table records roughly 800,000 distinct CDR3 sequences; about three fifths of these occur just once. The top ten constitute about 20% of the sample.

On this clonotype itself: The antigen this receptor binds is unknown. Base-call qualities are not available, and no considerably larger clone is one nucleotide away.

V is cut back by 4 bases and J by 7 bases, with 7 bases in the junction unmatched. The CDR3 starts with the cysteine, ends with the phenylalanine, and has 15 residues. This entry keeps only the CDR3 DNA: 45 bases, framed from base 1. Looking up the germline V gene yields CDR1 LGHNA and CDR2 YSLEER. The donors were roughly 39 Caucasian individuals from Russia, aged about 6 to 100 years, who were systemically healthy. Ten milliliters of peripheral blood were drawn from each donor into EDTA-treated Vacutainer tubes. Ficoll-Paque density-gradient centrifugation was used to isolate PBMCs, with at least 6 million obtained per sample. Total RNA was extracted from PBMCs with Trizol reagent, with at least 5 micrograms obtained per sample. For every donor, an aliquot of PBMCs went through flow cytometry to measure the percentages of naive CD45RAhigh/CD27high T cells.

Recombination linked TRBV4-3 to TRBJ2-4, with TRBD1 matching 10 junction bases. The sample was blood. This sequence originates from a man aged 30 to 45 in good health. This receptor carries the CDR3 CASSRAWGQGNIQYF. The sequenced DNA is TGCGCCAGCAGCCGCGCCTGGGGACAGGGGAACATTCAGTACTTC.